This T cell receptor (beta chain) was sequenced during a study of CD8+ T cells in alopecia areata. Study-wide results and caveats: Scalp clonality and expanded CD8+ clones among the top 100 showed significant decreases with tofacitinib.

This sample's treatment: oral pan-JAK inhibitor, 5-10 mg twice daily. Punch biopsies of lesional scalp, plus peripheral blood, were taken from alopecia areata patients. From germline, CDR1 is SQVTM and CDR2 ANQGSEA. The ends were cut back, 7 bases at V and 2 bases at J, with 12 bases in the middle. This CDR3 is built from 12 residues. To note about this clone: The antigen remains unidentified.

Once RNA had been extracted, it was reverse transcribed into cDNA to act as the sequencing template. Only in-frame clones appear in the TCRdb table, and some are missing; sequencing was by immunoSEQ multiplex PCR. The table lists around 200,000 clones, around 56% of them singletons. Specimen: CD4+ T cells sorted from blood, collected at week 4, from a patient treated with tofacitinib. This clonotype was obtained from a human donor with alopecia areata. The J gene is TRBJ2-7, the V gene TRBV29-1; the D call may be TRBD1 or TRBD2 (5 bases each). The CDR3 DNA reads TGCAGCGCTGGGACGCAAACCTACGAGCAGTACTTC. Amino acid sequence: CSAGTQTYEQYF.